The 2 T cell receptor beta chains below all came from one sample that was sequenced in a study of CD8 T cells in ankylosing spondylitis. TCRdb itself ran the 5' RACE reads through MiXCR, one entry per CDR3 protein. The sample lists 240,000 or so distinct CDR3 sequences, roughly 10% occurring once. Source material: blood, either unsorted or a sorted T cell fraction (not recorded which). The receptors shown here come from a male donor with ankylosing spondylitis or in good health (not recorded which).

This clonotype was counted between two and nine times. The V call is TRBV3-1, the J call TRBJ1-1; no clear D gene. From germline, CDR1 is LGHDT and CDR2 YNNKEL (reference sequence). The germline V and J ends were trimmed by 6 bases and 7 bases, with 15 bases remaining between them. The CDR3 has 13 amino acids. The CDR3 is CASSPQVDLEAFF. The DNA for the CDR3 is TGTGCCAGCAGTCCGCAGGTAGATCTTGAAGCTTTCTTT.

This clonotype was counted ten times or more. The genes are TRBV5-1 and TRBJ2-7; 9 bases line up with TRBD1. Germline V gene data show CDR1 as SGHRS and CDR2 as YFSETQ. V lost 2 bases to trimming and J lost 3 bases; unmatched junction nucleotides: 6. The length of the CDR3 is 15 residues. The CDR3 is CASSFAQGAGYEQYF. CDR3 coding DNA: TGCGCCAGCAGCTTCGCACAGGGGGCAGGCTACGAGCAGTACTTC.